Listed here is a single T cell receptor beta chain. Authors' data handling: Estimation of nucleated cell counts was performed using reference gene primer amplification. Generated by immunoSEQ multiplex PCR, the TCRdb table keeps only in-frame clones and is missing some. V, J and clone size were drawn from that table, and D and trimming were deduced from the DNA. The sample gives 130,000 or so clones, 80% to 85% of which show up once; about 8.1% is in the top ten. This sample is drawn from a study of blood T cell repertoires in COVID-19. The CDR3 length is 16 residues. Losses at the gene ends were 4 bases for V and 7 bases for J; bases not matched to a gene: 13. Germline loops: CDR1 MDHEN, CDR2 SYDVKM.

The J gene is TRBJ1-2, the V gene TRBV28; TRBD1 matches at 9 bases. The TCR was taken from a man aged 25-45 years with COVID-19, enrolled during active disease. Sequencing was done on a sample of peripheral blood. The CDR3 region has the DNA TGTGCCAGCAGTTCCGCCGGGACAGGGCCCTTCGGTGGCTACACCTTC. It yields the protein CASSSAGTGPFGGYTF.